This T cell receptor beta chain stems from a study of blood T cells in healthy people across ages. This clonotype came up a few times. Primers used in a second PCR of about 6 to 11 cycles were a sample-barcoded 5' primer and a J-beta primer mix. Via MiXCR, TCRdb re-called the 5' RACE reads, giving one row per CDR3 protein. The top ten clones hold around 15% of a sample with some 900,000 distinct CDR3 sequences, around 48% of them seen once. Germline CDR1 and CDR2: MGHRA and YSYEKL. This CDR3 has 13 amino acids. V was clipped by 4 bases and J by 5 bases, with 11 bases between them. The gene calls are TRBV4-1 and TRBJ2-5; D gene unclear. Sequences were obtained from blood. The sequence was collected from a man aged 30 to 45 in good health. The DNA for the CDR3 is TGCGCCAGCAGCCCGACCACGGCGGAGACCCAGTACTTC. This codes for CASSPTTAETQYF.